The 17 T cell receptor beta chains given below trace back to one sample, sequenced in a study of blood T cells in healthy people across ages. Combining a sample-barcoded 5' primer with a J-beta primer mix, a second PCR ran for roughly 7 to 12 cycles. TCRdb itself ran the 5' RACE reads through MiXCR, one entry per CDR3 protein. The data hold roughly 1,700,000 distinct CDR3 sequences, with roughly 27% observed a single time. Sequenced: blood. Receptors were obtained from a woman in her twenties or thirties in good health.

Note on this clonotype: One junction end does not reproduce the germline sequence, and a read error may be involved. The CDR3 nucleotides are TGCGGTGCTAGAGGCCAGGGGGTTAGTGGCTACACCTTC. The encoded protein is CGARGQGVSGYTF. This sequence joins TRBV20-1 and TRBJ1-2; TRBD1 agrees at 7 bases. CDR1 is DFQATT, CDR2 SNEGSKA, per germline (reference sequence). The CDR3 contains 13 residues.

A few counts support this clonotype. Mismatch with germline at one junction end may stem from a read error. The V and J genes are TRBV12-3 or TRBV12-4 and TRBJ2-5; 8 nucleotides align to TRBD1. The CDR3 is 14 residues long. CDR3 amino acids: CASSLQTGEETRYF. CDR3 in DNA: TGTGCCAGCAGTTTACAGACAGGGGAAGAGACCCGGTACTTC.

The chain couples TRBV28 to TRBJ1-1, with D hard to call. The V gene lost 3 bases and the J gene lost 7 bases, with 12 bases spanning the gap. The CDR3 is made up of 13 amino acids. Germline loops: CDR1 MDHEN, CDR2 SYDVKM. The CDR3 protein is CASSFSVSGEAFF. Here the CDR3 DNA reads TGTGCCAGCAGTTTTTCCGTGTCCGGTGAAGCTTTCTTT. The full variable domain, its missing parts supplied by reference TRBV28 and TRBJ1-1, is DVKVTQSSRYLVKRTGEKVFLECVQDMDHENMFWYRQDPGLGLRLIYFSYDVKMKEKGDIPEGYSVSREKKERFSLILESASTNQTSMYLCASSFSVSGEAFFGQGTRLTVV.

The chain combines TRBV19 with TRBJ2-1; D might be TRBD1 or TRBD2, each matching 5 bases. The CDR3 length is 13 residues. CDR1 and CDR2 from the germline V gene are LNHDA and SQIVND (reference sequence). Trimming stripped 7 bases from V and 7 bases from J, with 14 bases between. CDR3 region: CASKGTPGNEQFF. The CDR3 region has the DNA TGTGCCAGTAAGGGGACCCCGGGGAATGAGCAGTTCTTC.

This clonotype was observed a single time. The chain employs TRBV12-3 or TRBV12-4 and TRBJ1-1; D unresolved. V was clipped by 1 base and J by 11 bases, with 11 bases between them. CDR3 size: 12 residues. Here the CDR3 DNA reads TGTGCCAGCAGTTTAGTCCGGGGATTGGCTTTCTTT. Protein sequence: CASSLVRGLAFF.

This chain uses TRBV7-2 with TRBJ2-4; D remains ambiguous. The germline V and J ends were trimmed by 4 bases and 9 bases, with 16 bases remaining between them. The germline gives CDR1 SGHTA, CDR2 FQGNSA. The CDR3 spans 14 residues. CDR3 sequence reads: CASSSPDRLGIQYF. CDR3 nucleotides: TGTGCCAGCAGCTCCCCCGACCGACTGGGCATTCAGTACTTC.

This clonotype was detected a few times. This could be a read error, since a much larger clone is one nucleotide away. The chain links TRBV28 to TRBJ2-5, with 12 bases fitting TRBD2. V lost 6 bases and J lost 11; bases outside the gene matches: 10. CDR1 and CDR2 (germline): MDHEN, SYDVKM. The CDR3 is made up of 14 amino acids. The CDR3 region has the DNA TGTGCCAGCAGCCCGACTAGCGGGAGAGATGAGCAGTACTTC. The encoded protein is CASSPTSGRDEQYF.

This clonotype was observed a few times. V is TRBV10-3 and J is TRBJ2-7; 7 bases are a match to TRBD2. CDR3 size: 12 residues. With 2 bases clipped from V and 6 bases from J, the junction kept 1 base outside the gene matches. From germline, CDR1 is ENHRY and CDR2 SYGVKD. For the CDR3, the DNA is TGTGCCATCAGTGAGCGGGGGGTCGAGCAGTACTTC. It translates to CAISERGVEQYF.

This CDR3 reads CASSLGDYHTGELFF. Written as DNA, the CDR3 is TGCGCCAGCAGCTTGGGGGACTATCACACCGGGGAGCTGTTTTTT. V and J are TRBV5-1 and TRBJ2-2, with TRBD2 matching over 7 bases. From germline, CDR1 is SGHRS and CDR2 YFSETQ. The CDR3 sequence is 15 residues long. J lost 3 bases, V lost 0 bases, and 2 bases had no gene match.

This chain uses TRBV9 with TRBJ1-2; possible D gene TRBD1, 5 bases. CDR1 SGDLS and CDR2 YYNGEE come from the germline V gene. CDR3 length: 14 residues. Trimming took 4 bases from V and 6 from J, leaving 16 bases between them. CDR3 in amino acids: CASSPTGGWDGYTF. CDR3 nucleotides: TGTGCCAGCAGCCCGACGGGGGGGTGGGATGGCTACACCTTC.

This clonotype was picked up many times. This rearrangement joins TRBV29-1 to TRBJ2-1; perhaps TRBD1 as D (7 bases). CDR1 is SQVTM and CDR2 is ANQGSEA in the germline V gene. Trimming removed 6 bases at V and 1 base at J, with 13 bases between. The CDR3 spans 14 residues. CDR3 sequence (DNA): TGCAGCGTGGTACAGGGGACTTCCTACAATGAGCAGTTCTTC. Residues: CSVVQGTSYNEQFF.

To note about this clonotype: A much larger clonotype is one base distant, so this may be a read error. The V call is TRBV20-1, the J call TRBJ2-5; TRBD2 matches 8 bases. From germline, CDR1 is DFQATT and CDR2 SNEGSKA (reference sequence). J lost 11 bases, V lost 6 bases, and 20 bases had no gene match. This CDR3 comprises 15 residues. The DNA for the CDR3 is TGCAGTGCCACCAAGCCCGGGACTAGGGCCAATGAGCAGTACTTC. Encoded protein: CSATKPGTRANEQYF.

V and J are TRBV20-1 and TRBJ2-1, with D possibly matching TRBD1 (5 bases). The CDR3 covers 14 residues. Germline assignment: CDR1 DFQATT and CDR2 SNEGSKA (reference sequence). V was cut by 5 bases and J by 4 bases, with 15 bases left in between. The CDR3: CSARGQAGYNEQFF. Written as DNA, the CDR3 is TGCAGTGCTCGAGGCCAAGCAGGGTACAATGAGCAGTTCTTC.

V gene TRBV25-1 combines with J gene TRBJ1-6; D is unresolved. CDR3 length: 15 residues. Germline loops: CDR1 MGHDK, CDR2 SYGVNS. Trimming cost V 4 bases and J 6 bases, with 13 bases left between them. CDR3 coding DNA: TGTGCCAGCAGTGGGGGTCCCCTGCGTAATTCACCCCTCCACTTT. Its protein is CASSGGPLRNSPLHF.

This clonotype was recorded a few times. V and J are TRBV12-5 and TRBJ1-5; 7 bases agree with TRBD1. With V trimmed by 6 bases and J by 0 bases, 2 bases remained unmatched. This CDR3 is 14 amino acids long. In germline, CDR1 is LGHNT, CDR2 FRNRAP. CDR3 nucleotides: TGTGCTAGTGGGGGACAGTATAGCAATCAGCCCCAGCATTTT. The encoded protein is CASGGQYSNQPQHF. Complete variable domain (other parts from reference TRBV12-5 and TRBJ1-5): DARVTQTPRHKVTEMGQEVTMRCQPILGHNTVFWYRQTMMQGLELLAYFRNRAPLDDSGMPKDRFSAEMPDATLATLKIQPSEPRDSAVYFCASGGQYSNQPQHFGDGTRLSIL.

The rearrangement joins TRBV6-2 or TRBV6-3 to TRBJ2-5; TRBD2 might be the D (5 bases). The closer fit of TRBJ2-7 to the DNA end suggests the J call may be wrong. Germline V gene sequence: CDR1 MNHEY, CDR2 SVGEGT. This CDR3 has 17 amino acids. CDR3 nucleotide sequence: TGTGCCAGCAGTCTTCCCTTCTTAGACGGACTGCGCCACGAGCAGTACTTC. It yields the protein CASSLPFLDGLRHEQYF.

This clonotype was seen repeatedly, ten times or more. This chain links TRBV12-3 or TRBV12-4 with TRBJ1-1, with TRBD1 matching over 10 bases. The CDR3 loop spans 14 amino acids. The ends lost 5 bases at V and 5 bases at J; junction bases unmatched: 5. The CDR3 nucleotides read TGTGCCAGCAGTCGCGACAGGGGGCGGACTGAAGCTTTCTTT. Amino acid sequence: CASSRDRGRTEAFF.